This T cell receptor beta chain was recorded in a study of cytomegalovirus exposure and HLA in healthy donors (dated by TCRdb to between 2016 and 2019). Regarding the complete study: In an earlier analysis of 587 of the donors, 250 to 300 Gb of sequence data and 95 million to 130 million unique TCR beta sequences from 150 million to 200 million T cells were reported. Around 330 gigabases of sequencing data and 70 million to 95 million unique TCR sequences made up an early release that covered some 640 HLA-typed donors. Of the roughly 410 genotyped donors, less than 90% were placed in the genetic ancestry cluster associated with self-reported Caucasian donors. The aim of the study was to test whether cataloging public T cell receptors could identify signatures of past pathogen exposure. The T cell repertoires of 666 subjects were profiled by immunosequencing and related to cytomegalovirus serostatus. A separate validation cohort of about 110 different subjects was used in addition to the approximately 640-subject first cohort. To predict cytomegalovirus infection status, the study brought together high-throughput TCR immunosequencing, statistical association of individual TCRs with disease status, and machine learning. A later analysis re-analyzed previously published TCR beta repertoires from approximately 670 donors and added high-resolution HLA genotyping to study TCR occurrence patterns. Rather than using new phenotypic data, the later analysis identified candidate immune exposures from TCR beta sequences and from how often those sequences occurred across donors. An earlier analysis of roughly 600 of the donors used high-throughput TCR beta sequencing to judge whether each TCR beta V gene segment behaved as functional or pseudogenic. Donor age, sex, ethnicity and CMV serostatus were compiled together with the repertoire data. Genome-wide SNP genotypes for about three fifths of the roughly 670 donors were used in a later genetic analysis, which treated that subset as a discovery cohort. All discovery cohort repertoires had been generated on a single sequencing platform. HLA typing included class I and class II loci at four-digit resolution. The number of typed donors differed by locus: 629-630 for A, B, C, DRB1 and DQB1; some 540 for DQA1; fewer than 610 for DPA1; and approximately 450 for DPB1. Roughly five DR-DQ haplotypes were handled as single units for association and clustering, since linkage in the cohort was strong. Across some 400 genotyped donors of the cohort, an average of roughly 250,000 unique TCR beta nucleotide sequences per donor were sequenced, and roughly 18% of those sequences were non-productive. The research as a whole found: HLA typing was unavailable for some donors at each locus, so association tests used only the typed subset. In an earlier analysis of some 640 of the donors, most TCR beta V segments were observed in productive rearrangements about 87% or about 30% of the time, broadly matching IMGT annotations. Only TCR beta chains were sequenced in this cohort, and the absence of alpha or paired-chain data limited detectable features. Across donors, most TCR sequences were observed very rarely, whereas some public TCRs were present in many individuals. A total of some 180 TCR beta chains were listed by the study as associated with cytomegalovirus. Cytomegalovirus status was reported to be diagnosed by the classifier with high specificity and sensitivity in both the original and validation cohorts. The only immune exposure information available for the cohort was CMV serostatus. A further reported finding was that TCR beta sequences accurately predicted the HLA-A and HLA-B alleles for most subjects in the first cohort. When HLA alleles, especially DR and DQ, strongly co-occurred, attributing TCR associations to individual alleles was difficult. It was suggested by the authors that the approach could potentially be generalized to other disease states and immunological phenotypes. The 87-base-pair reads could not distinguish some IMGT-functional V segments, including TRBV6-2 and TRBV6-3, so those segments were excluded. Roughly uniform sequencing depth across donors was assumed in presence/absence analyses, although this assumption may not hold. Compared with the approximately 710-donor mean, donors in an Asian-associated ancestry cluster had fewer N-insertions in productive TCRs, according to a later genetic analysis. The earlier analysis of 587 of the donors excluded some 15 rarely observed V segments, including chromosome 9 orphons, because counts were too low. A later analysis associated approximately 17,000 TCR beta sequences with specific HLA alleles at a false discovery rate of 0.05. Three of the identified cytomegalovirus-associated TCR beta chains were confirmed in vitro to be specific for cytomegalovirus antigens. V-gene and J-gene trimming of TCR beta chains was associated with a missense DCLRE1C variant in a later genetic analysis, and the association was replicated in an independent cohort. A cluster of highly shared sequence variants was judged likely to be a technical artifact of the sequencing pipeline. Correlated functional status among segregating V segments might be attributable to linkage disequilibrium, but an unknown experimental factor could not be ruled out. According to a later analysis, TCR association rates differed among HLA loci, with DRB1 alleles showing the most associated TCRs and HLA-C alleles showing the fewest. In a later analysis, HLA-associated TCR beta chains were found to be more clonally expanded and to have lower generation probabilities than equally common non-associated chains. Most CMV-associated TCR beta chains appeared to be HLA-restricted in a later analysis, and the HLA associations seemed to be driven largely by CMV exposure. In a later analysis, several top co-occurrence clusters were reported to appear linked to parvovirus B19, influenza, CMV and Epstein-Barr virus.

The cohort consisted of 650 to 700 healthy bone marrow donors. At the time of sampling, every cohort member was nominally healthy, though immune exposures that went unrecorded were likely present. The donor was CMV seronegative and was included in the group of under 450 seronegative cohort members. Each donor provided a peripheral blood sample, and peripheral blood mononuclear cells were used for TCR beta sequencing. Genomic DNA extraction from the blood cell samples was performed with the Qiagen DNeasy Blood Extraction Kit. The receptor library was made with the immunoSEQ multiplex PCR assay. The multiplex PCR relied on a mix of 60 forward primers for TCR Vbeta segments and 13 reverse primers for TCR Jbeta segments. The CDR3 region of rearranged TCR beta genes was amplified from genomic DNA with a multiplex PCR assay. The amplified TCR beta libraries were sequenced on the Illumina HiSeq System as 87-base-pair reads. Per the authors' processing: A later analysis tallied tens of millions of unique TCR beta chains across the 666 repertoires, and around 12 million of those chains were shared by two or more donors. Raw reads were error-corrected and collapsed into unique sequences by a nearest-neighbor algorithm in which closely related sequences were merged to remove PCR and sequencing errors. V, D and J gene segments were assigned by aligning CDR3 sequences to IMGT reference sequences. For a sequence to be retained, at least a six-nucleotide match to both a V gene segment and a J gene segment was required. Rearrangements were classified as productive when the CDR3 lacked stop codons and remained in frame with V and J, and all other rearrangements were classified as non-productive. Following IMGT convention, CDR3 was defined as the stretch from the second conserved V-encoded cysteine to the conserved J-encoded phenylalanine. The earlier analysis of 550 to 650 of the donors excluded any sequence lacking an unambiguous match to a single V gene segment. In an earlier analysis of a few hundred of the donors, V segments were called functional above 56.7% productive rearrangements and were called segregating when the between-donor standard deviation exceeded 5%. A statistical classification framework was built to diagnose cytomegalovirus status from the catalog of TCR beta chain sequences. A later analysis assigned V and J genes by comparing TCR nucleotide sequences with IMGT/GENE-DB human TR gene sequences. Using the TCRdist pipeline, a later analysis assigned CDR3 sequences along with most-parsimonious VDJ recombination scenarios. A later analysis defined each TCR beta chain by its CDR3 amino acid sequence plus V-gene family, and excluded reads lacking a unique V-gene family. In a later analysis, around 650 highly shared, low-generation-probability nucleotide sequences were removed to address suspected cross-contamination and a sequencing artifact. In a later analysis, a clonal expansion index was calculated for each public chain from normalized within-repertoire ranks of inferred template counts. Generation probabilities in a later analysis came from a VDJ recombination model fitted to out-of-frame rearrangements, and those results were checked against IGoR. A later analysis scored TCR-TCR, TCR-HLA and TCR-CMV co-occurrence with hypergeometric tests, applying a repertoire-size bias correction to TCR pairs. In a later analysis, false discovery rates were estimated by permuting HLA or CMV assignments 20 times. A later analysis grouped co-occurring TCRs with DBSCAN, adding TCRdist sequence similarity when clustering within HLA-allele-positive subsets. Repertoires with fewer than 30,000 or more than 120,000 public chains, plus five repertoires with anomalous nucleotide sharing, were excluded from co-occurrence clustering. Here the immuneACCESS table is served through TCRdb, limited to in-frame sequences with V and J called. Missing clones are a known gap in these copies; in checked studies unresolved V genes cover under half, and the rest lacks a known reason. For V, J and clone size, that table is used; D and trimming come from the DNA. In this sample the table shows under 150,000 clones, around 80% of which occur a single time. The ten largest clones represent about 1.7% of the sample.

As regards this clone: Its antigen is not yet known. Within one base of it there is no much larger clone, and no base qualities were kept.

Based on the germline V gene (reference sequence), the CDR1 and CDR2 sequences are WNHNN and SYGVQD. The CDR3 spans 14 residues, from the cysteine through the phenylalanine. Only CDR3 DNA remains: 42 bases, in frame from the first base. V has 8 bases trimmed and J has 9 bases trimmed; junction bases matching no gene number 10. The chain employs TRBV10-1 and TRBJ1-6, and 7 bases in between align with TRBD1. This sequence was found in a woman aged 40 to 55 in good health and CMV-seronegative. Sequences were obtained from PBMCs. CDR3 protein: CASPSKGTASPLHF. The sequence in DNA is TGCGCCAGCCCCTCAAAGGGGACAGCTTCACCCCTCCACTTT.